This T cell receptor (beta chain) was observed in a study of T cell repertoires in cytomegalovirus infection. Findings and limits, study-wide: What dominated the ex vivo response were HLA-C-restricted CMV-specific TCR beta clonotypes.

Per the germline V gene, CDR1 is SGHVS and CDR2 is FQNEAQ. The CDR3 is made up of 15 amino acids. V trimming: 6 bases; J trimming: 7 bases; junction bases outside the gene matches: 5. TCRdb reprocessed the reads via MiXCR and lists one record per CDR3 protein. The table shows around 630,000 distinct CDR3 sequences, with more than 20% occurring only once. There are many counts of this clonotype. Its antigen is not identified. Sequenced sample: CD8+ T cells from PBMCs. This receptor was obtained from a human donor in good health (CMV status not recorded). Some clones in this sample may be carry-over from other donors' samples. The chain carries TRBV7-8 and TRBJ2-1; 14 bases map to TRBD2. CDR3 in amino acids: CASRRLAGGVNEQFF. In DNA, the CDR3 is TGTGCCAGCAGAAGACTAGCGGGGGGGGTTAATGAGCAGTTCTTC. The whole variable domain, remainder taken from reference TRBV7-8 and TRBJ2-1, is GAGVSQSPRYKVAKRGQDVALRCDPISGHVSLFWYQQALGQGPEFLTYFQNEAQLDKSGLPSDRFFAERPEGSVSTLKIQRTQQEDSAVYLCASRRLAGGVNEQFFGPGTRLTVL.